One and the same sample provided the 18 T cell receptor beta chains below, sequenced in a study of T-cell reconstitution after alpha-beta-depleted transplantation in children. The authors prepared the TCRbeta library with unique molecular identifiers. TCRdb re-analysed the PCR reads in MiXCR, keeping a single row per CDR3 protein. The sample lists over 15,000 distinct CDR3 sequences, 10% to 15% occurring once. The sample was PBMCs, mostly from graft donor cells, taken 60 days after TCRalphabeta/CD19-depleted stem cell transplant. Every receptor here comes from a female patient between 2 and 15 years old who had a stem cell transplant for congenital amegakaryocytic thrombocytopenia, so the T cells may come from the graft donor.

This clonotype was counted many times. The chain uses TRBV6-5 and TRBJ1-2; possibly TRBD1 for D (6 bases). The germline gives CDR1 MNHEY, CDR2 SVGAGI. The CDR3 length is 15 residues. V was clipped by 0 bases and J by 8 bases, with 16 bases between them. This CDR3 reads CASSYSTGPQGGYTF. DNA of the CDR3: TGTGCCAGCAGTTACTCGACAGGACCTCAGGGGGGCTACACCTTC.

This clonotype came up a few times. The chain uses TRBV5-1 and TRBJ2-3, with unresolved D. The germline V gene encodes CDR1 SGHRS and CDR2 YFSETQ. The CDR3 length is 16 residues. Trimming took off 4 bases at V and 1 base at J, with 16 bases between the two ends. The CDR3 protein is CASSPDVGLGTDTQYF. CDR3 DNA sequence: TGCGCCAGCAGCCCCGATGTGGGCCTTGGCACAGATACGCAGTATTTT.

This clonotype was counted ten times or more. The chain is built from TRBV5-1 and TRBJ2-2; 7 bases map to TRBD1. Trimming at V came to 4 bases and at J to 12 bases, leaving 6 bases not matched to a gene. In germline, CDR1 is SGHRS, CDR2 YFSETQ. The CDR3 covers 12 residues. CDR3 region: CASSAQGMKLFF. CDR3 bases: TGCGCCAGCAGCGCACAGGGGATGAAGCTGTTTTTT.

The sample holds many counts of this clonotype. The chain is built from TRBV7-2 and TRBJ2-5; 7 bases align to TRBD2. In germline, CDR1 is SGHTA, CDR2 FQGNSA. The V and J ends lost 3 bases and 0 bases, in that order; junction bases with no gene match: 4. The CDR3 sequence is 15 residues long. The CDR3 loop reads CASSFRRGDQETQYF. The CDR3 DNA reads TGTGCCAGCAGCTTCCGTCGGGGGGACCAAGAGACCCAGTACTTC.

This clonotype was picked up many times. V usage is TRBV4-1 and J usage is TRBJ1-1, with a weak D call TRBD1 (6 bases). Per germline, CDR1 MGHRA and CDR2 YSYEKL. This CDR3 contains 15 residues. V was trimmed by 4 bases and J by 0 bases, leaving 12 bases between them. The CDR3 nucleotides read TGCGCCAGCAGCCTTCAGGGGCATATGAACACTGAAGCTTTCTTT. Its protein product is CASSLQGHMNTEAFF.

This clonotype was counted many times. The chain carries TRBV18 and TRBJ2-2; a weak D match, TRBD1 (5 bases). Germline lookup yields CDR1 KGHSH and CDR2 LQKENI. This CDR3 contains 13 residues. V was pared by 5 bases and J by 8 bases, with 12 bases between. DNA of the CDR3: TGTGCCAGCTCAGACAGCATCCTTGGGGAGCTGTTTTTT. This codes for CASSDSILGELFF.

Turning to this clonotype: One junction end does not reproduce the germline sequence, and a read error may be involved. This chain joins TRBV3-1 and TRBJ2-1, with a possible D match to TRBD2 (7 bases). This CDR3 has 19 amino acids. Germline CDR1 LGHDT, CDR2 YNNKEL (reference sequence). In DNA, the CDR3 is TGTGCCTGCAGCAAGAAAGGGCGGGGGCTAGCGAAGTCCTACAATGAGCAGTTCTTC. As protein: CACSKKGRGLAKSYNEQFF.

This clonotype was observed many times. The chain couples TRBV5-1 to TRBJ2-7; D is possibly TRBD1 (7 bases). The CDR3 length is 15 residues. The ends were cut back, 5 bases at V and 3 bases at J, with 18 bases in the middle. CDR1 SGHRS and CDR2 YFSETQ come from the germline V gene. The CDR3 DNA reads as TGCGCCAGCAGACGGGGGTTAGGGGGCGTCTACGAGCAGTACTTC. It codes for CASRRGLGGVYEQYF.

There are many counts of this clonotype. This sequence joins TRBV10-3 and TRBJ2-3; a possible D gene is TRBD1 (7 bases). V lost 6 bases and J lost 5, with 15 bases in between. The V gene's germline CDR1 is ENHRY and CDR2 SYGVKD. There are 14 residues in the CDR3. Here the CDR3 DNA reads TGTGCCATCAGGGAGGGGGCCTCGGGAGATACGCAGTATTTT. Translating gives CAIREGASGDTQYF.

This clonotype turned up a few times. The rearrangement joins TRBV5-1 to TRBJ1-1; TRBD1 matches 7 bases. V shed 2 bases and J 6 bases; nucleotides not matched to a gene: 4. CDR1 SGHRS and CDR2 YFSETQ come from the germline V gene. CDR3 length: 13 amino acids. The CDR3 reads CASSFGRGAEAFF. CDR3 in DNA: TGCGCCAGCAGCTTCGGCAGGGGGGCTGAAGCTTTCTTT.

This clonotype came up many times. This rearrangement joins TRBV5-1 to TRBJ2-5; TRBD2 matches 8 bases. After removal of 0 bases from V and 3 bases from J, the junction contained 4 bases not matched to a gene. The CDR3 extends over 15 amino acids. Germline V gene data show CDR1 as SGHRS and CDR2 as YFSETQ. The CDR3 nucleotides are TGCGCCAGCAGCTTGGGACTAGCGCGAAAAGAGACCCAGTACTTC. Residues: CASSLGLARKETQYF. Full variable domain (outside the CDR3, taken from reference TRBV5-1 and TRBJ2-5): KAGVTQTPRYLIKTRGQQVTLSCSPISGHRSVSWYQQTPGQGLQFLFEYFSETQRNKGNFPGRFSGRQFSNSRSEMNVSTLELGDSALYLCASSLGLARKETQYFGPGTRLLVL.

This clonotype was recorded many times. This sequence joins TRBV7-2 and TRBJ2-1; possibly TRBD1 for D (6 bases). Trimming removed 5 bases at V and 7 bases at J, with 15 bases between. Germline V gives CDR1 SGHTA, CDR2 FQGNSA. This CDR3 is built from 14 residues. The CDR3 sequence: CASSPRTRGNEQFF. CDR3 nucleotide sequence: TGTGCCAGCAGCCCAAGGACCAGGGGAAATGAGCAGTTCTTC.

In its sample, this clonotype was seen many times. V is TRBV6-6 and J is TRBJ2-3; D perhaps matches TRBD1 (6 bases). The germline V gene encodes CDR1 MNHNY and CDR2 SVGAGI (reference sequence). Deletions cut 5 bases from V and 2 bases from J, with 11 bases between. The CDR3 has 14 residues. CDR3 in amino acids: CASSTWTATDTQYF. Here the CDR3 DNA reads TGTGCCAGCAGTACCTGGACAGCCACAGATACGCAGTATTTT.

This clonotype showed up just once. CDR3 DNA: TGTGCCACCAACGACAGCCCGTACGAGCAGTACTTC. This gives the protein CATNDSPYEQYF. The V call is TRBV10-3, the J call TRBJ2-7, with D maybe TRBD1 (5 bases). Germline CDR1 and CDR2: ENHRY and SYGVKD. The CDR3 is 12 residues long. Trimming shortened V by 10 bases and J by 4 bases, and 14 bases separated the two germline ends.

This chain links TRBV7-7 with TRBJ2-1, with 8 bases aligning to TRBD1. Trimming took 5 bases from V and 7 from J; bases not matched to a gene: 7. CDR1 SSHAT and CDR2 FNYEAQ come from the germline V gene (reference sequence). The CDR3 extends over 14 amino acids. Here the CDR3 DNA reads TGTGCCAGCAGCCCTTGGACAGGGCTTAATGAGCAGTTCTTC. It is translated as CASSPWTGLNEQFF.

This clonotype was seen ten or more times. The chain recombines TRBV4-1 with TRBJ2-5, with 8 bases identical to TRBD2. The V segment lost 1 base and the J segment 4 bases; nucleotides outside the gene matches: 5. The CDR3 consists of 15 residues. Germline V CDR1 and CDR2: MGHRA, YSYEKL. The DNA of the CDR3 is TGCGCCAGCAGCCAAGGTTCGGGGGGGACAGAGACCCAGTACTTC. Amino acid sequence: CASSQGSGGTETQYF.

The CDR3 region is CASSKCRGMNTEAFF. Written as DNA, the CDR3 is TGTGCCAGCAGCAAATGCCGGGGCATGAACACTGAAGCTTTCTTT. V and J are TRBV21-1 and TRBJ1-1; the D segment call TRBD1 is taken from the table without a DNA check. TRBV21-1 is annotated as a pseudogene. The CDR3 runs to 15 residues.

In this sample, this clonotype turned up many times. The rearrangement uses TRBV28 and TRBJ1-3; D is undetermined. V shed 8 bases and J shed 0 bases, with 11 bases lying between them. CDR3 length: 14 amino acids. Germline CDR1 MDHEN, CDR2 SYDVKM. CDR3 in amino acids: CASADRSSGNTIYF. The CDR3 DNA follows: TGTGCCAGCGCCGACCGCAGCTCTGGAAACACCATATATTTT.